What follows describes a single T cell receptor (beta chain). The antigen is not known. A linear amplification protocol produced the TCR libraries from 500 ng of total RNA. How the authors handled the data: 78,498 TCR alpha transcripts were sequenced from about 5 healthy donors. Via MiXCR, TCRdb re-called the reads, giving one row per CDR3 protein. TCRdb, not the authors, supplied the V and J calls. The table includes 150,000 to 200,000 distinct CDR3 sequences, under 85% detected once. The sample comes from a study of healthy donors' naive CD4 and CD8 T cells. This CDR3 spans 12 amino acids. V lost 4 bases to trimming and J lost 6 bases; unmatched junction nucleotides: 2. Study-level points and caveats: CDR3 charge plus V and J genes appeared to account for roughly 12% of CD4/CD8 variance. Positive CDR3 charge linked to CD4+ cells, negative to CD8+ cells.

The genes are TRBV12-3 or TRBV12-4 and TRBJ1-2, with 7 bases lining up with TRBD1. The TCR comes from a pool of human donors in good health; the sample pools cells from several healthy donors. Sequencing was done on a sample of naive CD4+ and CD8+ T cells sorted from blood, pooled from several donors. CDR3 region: CASSSGQDGYTF. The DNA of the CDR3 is TGTGCCAGCAGTTCAGGACAGGATGGCTACACCTTC.